The clone carrying this TCR beta chain occurred many times. What it binds is not known. Germline CDR1 is KGHSH and CDR2 is LQKENI. The ends were cut back, 8 bases at V and 0 bases at J, with 17 bases in the middle. CDR3 size: 16 residues. This sample is part of a study of T cells in Graves' hyperthyroidism and ophthalmopathy. Study observations and caveats: A model using 13 V-J features told ophthalmopathy apart from stable hyperthyroidism.

From RNA transcripts, TCR beta CDR3 regions were amplified. The primer set for the first-round RT-PCR of the TCR CDR3 was HTBI. One entry per CDR3 protein, called by TCRdb with MiXCR from the multiplex PCR reads. The repertoire includes more than 550,000 distinct CDR3 sequences, about 18% of them detected once, and about a sixth sits in the top ten. Calling Graves' hyperthyroidism stable meant ophthalmopathy did not progress within 18 months. Each patient was aged 18 to 65 and had newly diagnosed hyperthyroidism of under 2 months' duration. The diagnostic basis comprised clinical symptoms, serum thyroxine and TRAb, thyroid ultrasound and orbital computed tomography.

This rearrangement joins TRBV18 to TRBJ2-1, with a tentative D call TRBD2 (5 bases). The clonotype was recovered from a man aged 50-59 years with Graves' hyperthyroidism. The sequenced sample consisted of blood. The CDR3 reads CASSPPSGSSYNEQFF. The CDR3 DNA follows: TGTGCCAGCAGTCCACCGTCGGGGAGCTCCTACAATGAGCAGTTCTTC.